The TCR beta chain described here comes from a study of T cell repertoires in cytomegalovirus infection. Notes on the study in general: Summed frequency of public TCR beta families distinguished CMV carriers with the relevant HLA. HLA-C-restricted CMV clonotypes gave the most frequent clonotype in two of eight donors.

In TCRdb, the reads were re-called with MiXCR into one record per CDR3 protein. The data hold roughly 150,000 distinct CDR3 sequences, with 20% to 25% observed a single time. Concerning this clonotype itself: Its target is not known.

V shed 5 bases, J shed 5 bases, and the junction held 11 bases outside the gene matches. Germline-derived CDR1 and CDR2 are MGHRA and YSYEKL. The CDR3 totals 15 residues. The chain carries TRBV4-1 and TRBJ1-1; TRBD1 aligns across 7 bases. The TCR originated in a human donor in good health (CMV status not recorded). Some clones in this sample may be carry-over from other donors' samples. The sample here was CD8+ T cells from cultured PBMCs, taken from culture after CMV antigen stimulation. The CDR3 nucleotides are TGCGCCAGCAGCGATCACAGGGGACTGGGTACTGAAGCTTTCTTT. It yields the protein CASSDHRGLGTEAFF.